Sequencing of this TCR beta chain was carried out in a study of T cell responses to AZD1222 COVID-19 vaccine. General study points: With dominance at 160-218 and 743-854, vaccine-associated CD4 TCRs spanned spike. Reportedly, nearly half the spike-specific TCRs target unmutated variant regions.

Notes on this clone: What it binds is not known.

Germline V gives CDR1 SNHLY, CDR2 FYNNEI. This CDR3 comprises 14 residues. Trimming shortened V by 4 bases and J by 6 bases, and 15 bases separated the two germline ends. The assay was immunoSEQ multiplex PCR, and TCRdb's table has in-frame clones only and misses some. The table has 120,000 or so clones, 70% to 90% seen once. The J gene is TRBJ1-2, the V gene TRBV2; perhaps TRBD1 as D (5 bases). The material was peripheral blood, obtained on day 0 of AZD1222 vaccination. The TCR was taken from an adult in good health. As DNA, the CDR3 is TGTGCCAGCAGTGGGGTCAGGGACGGGGATGGCTACACCTTC. Translating it yields CASSGVRDGDGYTF.